The 25 T cell receptor beta chains in this list originate from one sample, sequenced in a study of early T cells in non-severe SARS-CoV-2 infection. A single record per CDR3 protein comes from TCRdb applying MiXCR to the 5' RACE reads. The sample yields approximately 76,000 distinct CDR3 sequences, around 11% seen once. The specimen sequenced was whole blood. The source is an adult who was a healthcare worker with PCR-confirmed SARS-CoV-2 infection or an uninfected control (not recorded which).

There are a few counts of this clonotype. This sequence joins TRBV12-5 and TRBJ2-7; maybe TRBD2 (5 bases). V was pared by 2 bases and J by 2 bases, with 19 bases between. CDR1 and CDR2 from the germline V gene are LGHNT and FRNRAP. This CDR3 spans 17 amino acids. The CDR3 reads CASGLPIDYQLTYEQYF. CDR3 DNA sequence: TGTGCTAGTGGTTTGCCCATCGACTATCAGCTAACCTACGAGCAGTACTTC.

The CDR3 loop reads CASSLVTAYEQYF. DNA for the CDR3: TGTGCCAGCAGCTTAGTCACCGCCTACGAGCAGTACTTC. The chain uses TRBV7-2 and TRBJ2-7, with D unclear. Trimming cost V 1 base and J 2 bases, with 6 bases left between them. There are 13 residues in the CDR3. The germline V gene has CDR1 SGHTA and CDR2 FQGNSA. Using reference TRBV7-2 and TRBJ2-7 for the parts outside the CDR3, the full variable domain is GAGVSQSPSNKVTEKGKDVELRCDPISGHTALYWYRQSLGQGLEFLIYFQGNSAPDKSGLPSDRFSAERTGGSVSTLTIQRTQQEDSAVYLCASSLVTAYEQYFGPGTRLTVT.

The rearrangement uses TRBV19 and TRBJ2-1; D remains unclear. V dropped 3 bases and J dropped 4 bases, with 10 bases sitting between them. The germline V gene encodes CDR1 LNHDA and CDR2 SQIVND (reference sequence). CDR3 length: 14 residues. The CDR3 nucleotides read TGTGCCAGTAGTATTACCCAGTCATACAATGAGCAGTTCTTC. This translates into CASSITQSYNEQFF.

This clonotype was seen a few times. The J gene is TRBJ2-1, the V gene TRBV6-2 or TRBV6-3, with 12 bases lining up with TRBD1. The CDR3 consists of 15 residues. Trimming removed 2 bases from V and 8 bases from J; junction bases left unmatched: 4. Per germline, CDR1 MNHEY and CDR2 SVGEGT. Here the CDR3 DNA reads TGTGCCAGCAGTTACGGGACAGGGGGCAAGGATGAGCAGTTCTTC. Translation gives CASSYGTGGKDEQFF.

The genes are TRBV29-1 and TRBJ1-6; 9 nucleotides align to TRBD1. This CDR3 comprises 13 residues. In germline, CDR1 is SQVTM, CDR2 ANQGSEA. J lost 7 bases, V lost 6 bases, and 4 bases had no gene match. The CDR3 is CSVRTGVNSPLHF. The CDR3 DNA sequence: TGCAGCGTAAGGACAGGGGTGAATTCACCCCTCCACTTT.

This clonotype showed up just a few times. This chain links TRBV12-3 or TRBV12-4 with TRBJ2-2; D gene uncertain. This CDR3 is built from 16 residues. V lost 4 bases and J 1 base, leaving 13 bases between the germline ends. The CDR3 nucleotides are TGTGCCAGCAGTTCCTTGGAAAGTTTGAACACCGGGGAGCTGTTTTTT. This gives the protein CASSSLESLNTGELFF.

The chain employs TRBV20-1 and TRBJ1-1; D perhaps matches TRBD1 (5 bases). V dropped 0 bases and J dropped 4 bases, with 15 bases sitting between them. The CDR3 length is 15 residues. Germline loops: CDR1 DFQATT, CDR2 SNEGSKA (reference sequence). The CDR3 is CSARESQRGSTEAFF. For the CDR3, the DNA is TGCAGTGCTAGAGAATCCCAGCGGGGCAGCACTGAAGCTTTCTTT.

This clonotype came up many times. V usage is TRBV18 and J usage is TRBJ1-5; D remains ambiguous. Germline loops: CDR1 KGHSH, CDR2 LQKENI. V lost 2 bases and J 5 bases, leaving 7 bases between the germline ends. The CDR3 consists of 13 residues. CDR3 sequence: CASSPMRDQPQHF. For the CDR3, the DNA is TGTGCCAGCTCACCAATGAGGGATCAGCCCCAGCATTTT.

In nucleotides, the CDR3 is TGTGCCAGCAGTGGGACGGCCTATGGCTACACCTTC. This translates into CASSGTAYGYTF. This chain uses TRBV25-1 with TRBJ1-2, with no clear D. There are 12 residues in the CDR3. Germline V gene sequence: CDR1 MGHDK, CDR2 SYGVNS. The germline V and J ends were trimmed by 4 bases and 4 bases, with 7 bases remaining between them.

This clonotype showed up many times. The chain employs TRBV11-3 and TRBJ2-2; weak D call: TRBD2 (5 bases). Germline V gene sequence: CDR1 SGHNT, CDR2 YENEEA. The CDR3 has 14 residues. With 8 bases removed from V and 1 base from J, the gap between germline ends came to 11 bases. The CDR3 loop is CASQRRRNTGELFF. CDR3 nucleotides: TGTGCCAGCCAGAGGAGGCGGAACACCGGGGAGCTGTTTTTT.

The chain recombines TRBV7-2 with TRBJ2-1; the D is unclear. In germline, CDR1 is SGHTA, CDR2 FQGNSA. The CDR3 is 15 amino acids. Trimming cost V 2 bases and J 0 bases, with 8 bases left between them. Here the CDR3 reads CASSLRVSSYNEQFF. DNA for the CDR3: TGTGCCAGCAGCTTAAGGGTGAGCTCCTACAATGAGCAGTTCTTC.

The chain uses TRBV5-1 and TRBJ2-2, with unresolved D. The germline gives CDR1 SGHRS, CDR2 YFSETQ. The CDR3 extends over 15 amino acids. V was shortened by 1 base and J by 7 bases, with 14 bases between the two germline ends. The CDR3 loop is CASSLNSGLGGELFF. CDR3 sequence (DNA): TGCGCCAGCAGCTTGAATAGTGGCCTCGGCGGGGAGCTGTTTTTT. The entire variable domain, with the rest obtained from reference TRBV5-1 and TRBJ2-2, is as follows: KAGVTQTPRYLIKTRGQQVTLSCSPISGHRSVSWYQQTPGQGLQFLFEYFSETQRNKGNFPGRFSGRQFSNSRSEMNVSTLELGDSALYLCASSLNSGLGGELFFGEGSRLTVL.

This clonotype was recorded at least ten times. The V call is TRBV7-9, the J call TRBJ2-5; TRBD1 agrees at 9 bases. The junction had 8 bases not matched to a gene; V was cut back by 5 bases and J by 1 base. The CDR3 is 16 amino acids. The germline V gene encodes CDR1 SEHNR and CDR2 FQNEAQ (reference sequence). The CDR3 sequence: CASSGGQGWSQETQYF. The CDR3 nucleotides read TGTGCCAGCAGCGGGGGACAGGGTTGGTCCCAAGAGACCCAGTACTTC.

This clonotype has a count of ten or more. V and J are TRBV5-5 and TRBJ1-2; TRBD1 matches 8 bases. CDR1 SGHKS and CDR2 YYEKEE come from the germline V gene (reference sequence). Trimming took 3 bases from V and 3 from J; bases not matched to a gene: 7. The CDR3 has 15 residues. CDR3 DNA: TGTGCCAGCAGCTCCAGGGGGCAATTGGACTATGGCTACACCTTC. Protein: CASSSRGQLDYGYTF.

This clonotype has more than one count but fewer than ten. The rearrangement uses TRBV9 and TRBJ1-1; maybe TRBD1 (6 bases). The germline CDR1 and CDR2 sequences are SGDLS and YYNGEE. V lost 0 bases, J lost 3 bases, and 12 bases lay in between. CDR3 length equals 15 residues. The CDR3 loop is CASSVGPAGDTEAFF. In nucleotides, the CDR3 is TGTGCCAGCAGCGTAGGCCCGGCAGGGGACACTGAAGCTTTCTTT.

There are a few counts of this clonotype. A junction end diverges from the germline sequence, so it may reflect a read error. This chain links TRBV12-3 or TRBV12-4 with TRBJ1-3; unclear D gene. CDR3 length: 15 amino acids. The CDR3 here is CASSPILFSGNTTYF. In nucleotides, the CDR3 is TGTGCCAGCAGTCCTATCCTTTTCTCTGGAAACACCACATATTTT.

The V gene is TRBV9, the J gene TRBJ2-7; 7 positions agree with TRBD1. V lost 3 bases, J lost 7 bases, and 10 bases stayed unmatched. The CDR3 covers 14 residues. CDR1 is SGDLS, CDR2 YYNGEE, per germline. CDR3 region: CASSAGTERREQYF. As DNA, the CDR3 is TGTGCCAGCAGCGCTGGGACAGAACGTCGAGAGCAGTACTTC.

The chain combines TRBV25-1 with TRBJ2-5; no firm D call. The V gene's germline CDR1 is MGHDK and CDR2 SYGVNS. Trimming took 2 bases from V and 1 from J, leaving 11 bases between them. This CDR3 is 15 amino acids long. The CDR3 region has the DNA TGTGCCAGCAGTGAACTCCCGGGCGGCCAAGAGACCCAGTACTTC. It yields the protein CASSELPGGQETQYF. The whole variable domain, filled in from reference TRBV25-1 and TRBJ2-5, reads EADIYQTPRYLVIGTGKKITLECSQTMGHDKMYWYQQDPGMELHLIHYSYGVNSTEKGDLSSESTVSRIRTEHFPLTLESARPSHTSQYLCASSELPGGQETQYFGPGTRLLVL.

This chain joins TRBV20-1 and TRBJ1-5, with D perhaps TRBD1 (6 bases). Germline loops: CDR1 DFQATT, CDR2 SNEGSKA (reference sequence). The length of the CDR3 is 16 residues. V lost 1 base to trimming and J lost 0 bases, with 13 bases between them. In nucleotides, the CDR3 is TGCAGTGCTAGAGTAGGGGGACCTTATAGCAATCAGCCCCAGCATTTT. Its translation is CSARVGGPYSNQPQHF.

The V and J genes are TRBV4-1 and TRBJ1-5, with D perhaps TRBD1 (5 bases). CDR1 is MGHRA, CDR2 YSYEKL, per germline. The germline V and J ends were trimmed by 3 bases and 5 bases, with 11 bases remaining between them. This CDR3 region has 14 residues. CDR3 protein: CASSHPGLDQPQHF. The CDR3 coding sequence is TGCGCCAGCAGCCACCCAGGGCTCGATCAGCCCCAGCATTTT.

This chain uses TRBV15 with TRBJ2-5, with D possibly TRBD2 on 6 matching bases. CDR3 size: 16 residues. Trimming shortened V by 0 bases and J by 5 bases, and 16 bases separated the two germline ends. Germline CDR1 is LNHNV and CDR2 is YYDKDF (reference sequence). The CDR3 loop reads CATSRDSGATYETQYF. As DNA, the CDR3 is TGTGCCACCAGCAGAGATTCGGGAGCAACTTACGAGACCCAGTACTTC.

At least ten counts were recorded for this clonotype. This chain links TRBV25-1 with TRBJ1-1; 8 bases align to TRBD1. This CDR3 has 14 residues. Germline trimming cut 7 bases from V and 1 base from J; bases unmatched to any gene: 5. Germline-derived CDR1 and CDR2 are MGHDK and SYGVNS. CDR3: CASMGQGANTEAFF. The CDR3 DNA follows: TGTGCCAGCATGGGTCAGGGGGCGAACACTGAAGCTTTCTTT.

The chain employs TRBV7-2 and TRBJ1-5; possible D gene TRBD1, 5 bases. Deletions cut 5 bases from V and 2 bases from J, with 13 bases between. CDR1 is SGHTA, CDR2 FQGNSA, per germline. This CDR3 spans 15 amino acids. This CDR3 is CASSMKWGGNQPQHF. The DNA of the CDR3 is TGTGCCAGCAGCATGAAATGGGGCGGCAATCAGCCCCAGCATTTT.

This clonotype occurred a few times. The V gene is TRBV11-2, the J gene TRBJ2-5; D could derive from TRBD1 or TRBD2 (6 bases each). The CDR3 is made up of 14 amino acids. V was shortened by 3 bases and J by 5 bases, with 13 bases between the two germline ends. From germline, CDR1 is SGHAT and CDR2 FQNNGV. The CDR3 DNA reads TGTGCCAGCAGCTTTCCGGGGGCCAGGGAGACCCAGTACTTC. It translates to CASSFPGARETQYF. The full variable domain, completed using reference TRBV11-2 and TRBJ2-5, is EAGVAQSPRYKIIEKRQSVAFWCNPISGHATLYWYQQILGQGPKLLIQFQNNGVVDDSQLPKDRFSAERLKGVDSTLKIQPAKLEDSAVYLCASSFPGARETQYFGPGTRLLVL.

The chain carries TRBV19 and TRBJ2-7; possibly TRBD1 for D (6 bases). Trimming removed 3 bases at V and 2 bases at J, with 14 bases between. This CDR3 comprises 15 residues. The germline CDR1 and CDR2 sequences are LNHDA and SQIVND (reference sequence). CDR3 DNA sequence: TGTGCCAGTAGTATGGCAGGGGATCCGGCCTACGAGCAGTACTTC. Protein: CASSMAGDPAYEQYF.